These 31 T cell receptor beta chains came from one sample sequenced in a study of control samples from healthy donors and cancer patients (dated by TCRdb to 2019 to 2021). The method was the immunoSEQ multiplex PCR assay. Here the immuneACCESS table is served through TCRdb, limited to in-frame sequences with V and J called. Missing clones are a known gap in these copies; in checked studies unresolved V genes cover under half, and the rest lacks a known reason. Recorded for this sample are around 67,000 clones; approximately 89% of them occurred a single time. Roughly 5.5% of the sample rests with the top ten. Sequences were obtained from PBMCs. These receptors all stem from a man aged 60-69 years with colorectal cancer.

V is TRBV4-3 and J is TRBJ2-7, with 11 positions matching TRBD1. Per germline, CDR1 LGHNA and CDR2 YSLEER. This CDR3 has 15 amino acids. J was trimmed by 6 bases and V by 0 bases; bases with no gene match: 4. CDR3 DNA sequence: TGCGCCAGCAGCCAAGACTCCGGGACAGGGGGCGAGCAGTACTTC. Its protein product is CASSQDSGTGGEQYF.

The chain combines TRBV7-3 with TRBJ2-2, with 9 positions matching TRBD1. J was trimmed by 5 bases and V by 3 bases; bases with no gene match: 4. Germline CDR1 reads SGHTA; CDR2 reads FQGTGA. CDR3 size: 15 residues. In nucleotides, the CDR3 is TGTGCCAGCAGCTTGGACAGGGGAGTAACCGGGGAGCTGTTTTTT. Translation gives CASSLDRGVTGELFF.

This chain connects TRBV29-1 to TRBJ2-5; TRBD2 aligns across 10 bases. The CDR3 is 13 amino acids. V shed 6 bases, J shed 7 bases, and the junction held 8 bases outside the gene matches. Germline V gene lookup returns CDR1 SQVTM and CDR2 ANQGSEA. The CDR3 nucleotides read TGCAGCGTCCGTCCTAGCGGGGGAGGGACCCAGTACTTC. It translates to CSVRPSGGGTQYF.

The chain combines TRBV5-1 with TRBJ1-1; possibly TRBD1 for D (5 bases). V was clipped by 4 bases and J by 1 base, with 14 bases between them. This CDR3 contains 15 residues. Per the germline V gene, CDR1 is SGHRS and CDR2 is YFSETQ. CDR3 DNA: TGCGCCAGCAGCCCGGGGCACAGAGAGAACACTGAAGCTTTCTTT. It translates to CASSPGHRENTEAFF.

This rearrangement joins TRBV19 to TRBJ2-6; D is possibly TRBD1 (6 bases). Germline V CDR1 and CDR2: LNHDA, SQIVND (reference sequence). This CDR3 is built from 15 residues. The V end was cut by 6 bases, the J end by 0 bases, with 9 bases between. CDR3 region: CASRDSLSGANVLTF. DNA of the CDR3: TGTGCCAGTAGGGACAGCCTCTCTGGGGCCAACGTCCTGACTTTC.

V is TRBV3-1 (or the pseudogene TRBV3-2) and J is TRBJ1-3; TRBD1 might be the D (5 bases). This CDR3 has 13 residues. Trimming pared 10 bases from V and 1 base from J, leaving 11 bases between. Germline V lookup: CDR1 LGHDT, CDR2 YNNKEL (reference sequence). CDR3 DNA: TGTGCCACGACAGAGATTTCTGGAAACACCATATATTTT. Residues: CATTEISGNTIYF.

V is TRBV28 and J is TRBJ2-4; tentatively, D is TRBD1 or TRBD2 (5 bases each). The CDR3 is made up of 18 amino acids. The V and J ends lost 5 bases and 0 bases respectively, with 20 bases between them. The germline CDR1 and CDR2 sequences are MDHEN and SYDVKM. CDR3 amino acids: CASSPRPGTALAKNIQYF. The CDR3 region has the DNA TGTGCCAGCAGTCCAAGGCCGGGGACGGCACTAGCCAAAAACATTCAGTACTTC.

The J gene is TRBJ2-7, the V gene TRBV19; 7 positions agree with TRBD1. Germline CDR1 LNHDA, CDR2 SQIVND (reference sequence). V lost 6 bases and J lost 1; bases outside the gene matches: 6. This CDR3 is built from 14 residues. The CDR3 DNA reads TGTGCCAGTAGACGGACAGGCTCGTCCTACGAGCAGTACTTC. This encodes CASRRTGSSYEQYF.

The rearrangement joins TRBV2 to TRBJ1-1; 7 nucleotides match TRBD1. The CDR3 runs 14 residues. CDR1 and CDR2 from the germline V gene are SNHLY and FYNNEI. Losses at the gene ends were 2 bases for V and 1 base for J; bases not matched to a gene: 1. CDR3 residues: CASSERTGNTEAFF. Here the CDR3 DNA reads TGTGCCAGCAGTGAACGGACAGGGAACACTGAAGCTTTCTTT. Full variable domain (rest looked up from reference TRBV2 and TRBJ1-1): EPEVTQTPSHQVTQMGQEVILRCVPISNHLYFYWYRQILGQKVEFLVSFYNNEISEKSEIFDDQFSVERPDGSNFTLKIRSTKLEDSAMYFCASSERTGNTEAFFGQGTRLTVV.

This clone was seen more than once but under ten times. The chain couples TRBV7-9 to TRBJ1-6; no reliable D call. The CDR3 spans 13 residues. V lost 5 bases and J 5 bases, leaving 7 bases between the germline ends. CDR1 SEHNR and CDR2 FQNEAQ come from the germline V gene (reference sequence). Written as DNA, the CDR3 is TGTGCCAGCAGCCCTGCCAATAATTCACCCCTCCACTTT. This encodes CASSPANNSPLHF.

The CDR3 bases are TGTGCCATTTCGGACGGCGCTAACTATGGCTACACCTTC. Its translation is CAISDGANYGYTF. The gene calls are TRBV24-1 and TRBJ1-2; D gene uncertain. V was clipped by 11 bases and J by 0 bases, with 12 bases between them. CDR1 and CDR2 (germline): KGHDR, SFDVKD. This CDR3 has 13 amino acids.

CDR3 bases: TGTGCCAGCAGCGAAACAGGACACAGACAAGAGACCCAGTACTTC. This codes for CASSETGHRQETQYF. The gene calls are TRBV9 and TRBJ2-5, with TRBD1 as a possible D gene (5 bases). CDR1 is SGDLS, CDR2 YYNGEE, per germline. This CDR3 region has 15 residues. V lost 3 bases and J lost 2, with 14 bases in between. Combining the CDR3 with reference TRBV9 and TRBJ2-5 gives the whole variable domain DSGVTQTPKHLITATGQRVTLRCSPRSGDLSVYWYQQSLDQGLQFLIQYYNGEERAKGNILERFSAQQFPDLHSELNLSSLELGDSALYFCASSETGHRQETQYFGPGTRLLVL.

The V and J genes are TRBV29-1 and TRBJ2-1; 11 bases fit TRBD2. V lost 5 bases to trimming and J lost 1 base; unmatched junction nucleotides: 7. This CDR3 region has 16 residues. CDR1 is SQVTM, CDR2 ANQGSEA, per germline. The CDR3 sequence: CSVQTGTSGSYNEQFF. CDR3 DNA: TGCAGCGTTCAGACCGGGACTAGCGGATCCTACAATGAGCAGTTCTTC.

This clone was picked up one time. The gene calls are TRBV7-8 and TRBJ2-5; 8 bases are shared with TRBD2. V gave up 5 bases and J gave up 5 bases; unmatched junction bases: 19. This CDR3 is built from 18 residues. The germline V gene has CDR1 SGHVS and CDR2 FQNEAQ. Here the CDR3 reads CASSTNPRAGLVFETQYF. The DNA for the CDR3 is TGTGCCAGCAGCACCAACCCTAGGGCGGGACTAGTTTTCGAGACCCAGTACTTC.

The chain recombines TRBV2 with TRBJ2-6, with D unresolved. Germline V gene sequence: CDR1 SNHLY, CDR2 FYNNEI. This CDR3 is built from 17 residues. Trimming removed 1 base at V and 0 bases at J, with 10 bases between. CDR3 nucleotides: TGTGCCAGCAGTGAAGGGACCCCGAACTCTGGGGCCAACGTCCTGACTTTC. Its translation is CASSEGTPNSGANVLTF.

The chain couples TRBV12-3 or TRBV12-4 to TRBJ1-4; D is perhaps TRBD1 (5 bases). Trimming stripped 5 bases from V and 4 bases from J, with 8 bases between. The CDR3 has 13 amino acids. The CDR3 is CASSTGSNEKLFF. In nucleotides, the CDR3 is TGTGCCAGCAGTACAGGAAGTAATGAAAAACTGTTTTTT.

Concerning this clone: This sample also contains other DNA sequences that code for the same CDR3. The genes are TRBV18 and TRBJ2-5, with D hard to call. The CDR3 contains 13 residues. The germline V gene has CDR1 KGHSH and CDR2 LQKENI. Deletions cut 2 bases from V and 4 bases from J, with 8 bases between. CDR3 DNA: TGTGCCAGCTCACCAGGGCAGCGAGAGACCCAGTACTTC. It specifies CASSPGQRETQYF. The entire variable domain, with the rest obtained from reference TRBV18 and TRBJ2-5, is as follows: NAGVMQNPRHLVRRRGQEARLRCSPMKGHSHVYWYRQLPEEGLKFMVYLQKENIIDESGMPKERFSAEFPKEGPSILRIQQVVRGDSAAYFCASSPGQRETQYFGPGTRLLVL.

A word on this clone: One end of the junction is discordant with germline, which a read error may explain. J is TRBJ1-2 and V is TRBV23-1; D not resolved. TRBV23-1 is known as an ORF, though its function is uncertain. The CDR3 runs 12 residues. In nucleotides, the CDR3 is TGCGCCAGCAGTCAGGGTGTTTCTAGGACGACGTTC. Translated: CASSQGVSRTTF.

V gene TRBV27 combines with J gene TRBJ1-1; 7 bases map to TRBD1. The germline V gene encodes CDR1 MNHEY and CDR2 SMNVEV (reference sequence). V trimming: 7 bases; J trimming: 1 base; junction bases outside the gene matches: 6. The CDR3 has 14 amino acids. The DNA for the CDR3 is TGTGCCAGCACCCCGACAGGGCCGAACACTGAAGCTTTCTTT. It encodes CASTPTGPNTEAFF.

The chain recombines TRBV7-9 with TRBJ1-6; 7 positions match TRBD1. The CDR3 totals 14 residues. The V segment lost 5 bases and the J segment 5 bases; nucleotides outside the gene matches: 3. Looked up from germline, CDR1 is SEHNR and CDR2 is FQNEAQ (reference sequence). CDR3 loop: CASSLGQDNSPLHF. The CDR3 bases are TGTGCCAGCAGCCTCGGACAGGATAATTCACCCCTCCACTTT.

This clone was observed a single time. J is TRBJ1-6 and V is TRBV3-1 (or the pseudogene TRBV3-2), with a weak D call TRBD1 (5 bases). V dropped 1 base and J dropped 10 bases, with 14 bases sitting between them. Germline V gene lookup returns CDR1 LGHDT and CDR2 YNNKEL (reference sequence). The CDR3 runs to 15 residues. CDR3 sequence: CASSQALTVRSPLHF. The CDR3 bases are TGTGCCAGCAGCCAAGCTCTGACAGTTCGCTCACCCCTCCACTTT.

J is TRBJ2-7 and V is TRBV4-1; 9 nucleotides align to TRBD1. The J segment lost 4 bases and the V segment lost 0 bases, leaving 7 bases of the junction unmatched. The CDR3 loop spans 16 amino acids. Germline V gene data show CDR1 as MGHRA and CDR2 as YSYEKL. Here the CDR3 reads CASSQEADRGRYEQYF. CDR3 DNA sequence: TGCGCCAGCAGCCAAGAAGCGGACAGGGGTCGGTACGAGCAGTACTTC.

V gene TRBV5-6 combines with J gene TRBJ2-7; TRBD1 agrees at 7 bases. This CDR3 comprises 14 residues. Germline V lookup: CDR1 SGHDT, CDR2 YYEEEE. V shed 0 bases, J shed 2 bases, and the junction held 2 bases outside the gene matches. The CDR3 protein is CASSLGQGAYEQYF. The CDR3 DNA is TGTGCCAGCAGCTTGGGGCAGGGGGCCTACGAGCAGTACTTC.

This clone was seen a single time. The chain joins TRBV7-6 to TRBJ1-3, with TRBD1 matching over 10 bases. This CDR3 has 19 residues. Germline CDR1 reads SGHVS; CDR2 reads FNYEAQ. Trimming took 4 bases from V and 0 from J; bases not matched to a gene: 12. CDR3 in DNA: TGTGCCAGCAGCTCTTTATACGGACAGGGGGATACCTCTGGAAACACCATATATTTT. Its translation is CASSSLYGQGDTSGNTIYF.

This clone was recorded once. The chain links TRBV6-5 to TRBJ2-5; no clear D gene. Germline V gives CDR1 MNHEY, CDR2 SVGAGI. This CDR3 has 13 amino acids. The ends were cut back, 8 bases at V and 1 base at J, with 11 bases in the middle. The CDR3 nucleotides read TGTGCCAGCGTAGAGGCAGCCCAAGAGACCCAGTACTTC. It is translated as CASVEAAQETQYF.

The J gene is TRBJ1-3, the V gene TRBV6-1, with unresolved D. Trimming stripped 5 bases from V and 7 bases from J, with 6 bases between. This CDR3 region has 11 residues. CDR1 and CDR2 from the germline V gene are MNHNS and SASEGT. CDR3 nucleotides: TGTGCCAGCAGTACGCGGAACACCATATATTTT. It is translated as CASSTRNTIYF.

V is TRBV2 and J is TRBJ2-7; D call uncertain. This CDR3 spans 14 amino acids. V lost 6 bases, J lost 0 bases, and 12 bases lay in between. From germline, CDR1 is SNHLY and CDR2 FYNNEI. CDR3 protein: CASSPHPSSYEQYF. CDR3 bases: TGTGCCAGCAGCCCACACCCTAGCTCCTACGAGCAGTACTTC. Full variable domain (rest looked up from reference TRBV2 and TRBJ2-7): EPEVTQTPSHQVTQMGQEVILRCVPISNHLYFYWYRQILGQKVEFLVSFYNNEISEKSEIFDDQFSVERPDGSNFTLKIRSTKLEDSAMYFCASSPHPSSYEQYFGPGTRLTVT.

The V call is TRBV3-1 (or the pseudogene TRBV3-2), the J call TRBJ2-3; 8 bases agree with TRBD2. CDR3 length: 15 residues. The germline V gene encodes CDR1 LGHDT and CDR2 YNNKEL (reference sequence). V lost 0 bases to trimming and J lost 5 bases; unmatched junction nucleotides: 4. As DNA, the CDR3 is TGTGCCAGCAGCCAAGATCTGCTAGCGGGAGATACGCAGTATTTT. Translated: CASSQDLLAGDTQYF.

V usage is TRBV6-2 or TRBV6-3 and J usage is TRBJ2-2, with D unresolved. Germline CDR1 reads MNHEY; CDR2 reads SVGEGT. The CDR3 covers 14 residues. V was pared by 5 bases and J by 3 bases, with 10 bases between. As DNA, the CDR3 is TGTGCCAGCAGTAACAAAATTTACACCGGGGAGCTGTTTTTT. Translated: CASSNKIYTGELFF.

The V call is TRBV5-8, the J call TRBJ1-3; D is perhaps TRBD1 (5 bases). The V end was cut by 6 bases, the J end by 2 bases, with 15 bases between. This CDR3 comprises 15 residues. Germline loops: CDR1 SGHTS, CDR2 YDEGEE. In nucleotides, the CDR3 is TGTGCCAGCATGCTGCGGGGGGTCCCTGGAAACACCATATATTTT. Translation: CASMLRGVPGNTIYF.

This rearrangement joins TRBV6-5 to TRBJ1-2; the D gene is possibly TRBD1 (6 bases). Germline CDR1 reads MNHEY; CDR2 reads SVGAGI. V was pared by 0 bases and J by 8 bases, with 19 bases between. CDR3 length: 16 residues. Here the CDR3 reads CASSYSGGRDIGGYTF. The CDR3 DNA sequence: TGTGCCAGCAGTTACTCTGGGGGCAGGGACATTGGGGGCTACACCTTC.